The clone carrying this T cell receptor beta chain was seen ten or more times. The data originate from a study of early T cells in non-severe SARS-CoV-2 infection. The TCR library protocol was used to attach unique molecular identifiers. These identifiers were attached to individual cDNA molecules. Each CDR3 protein gets one entry after TCRdb re-called the 5' RACE reads with MiXCR. Of 45,000 to 55,000 distinct CDR3 sequences in the sample, 6.2% were seen once. This CDR3 is 16 amino acids long. V trimming: 6 bases; J trimming: 7 bases; junction bases outside the gene matches: 15. CDR1 and CDR2 from the germline V gene are MDHEN and SYDVKM.

Sequenced sample: whole blood. The TCR sequence derives from an adult who was a healthcare worker with PCR-confirmed SARS-CoV-2 infection or an uninfected control (not recorded which). V and J are TRBV28 and TRBJ1-5, with 7 bases that match TRBD1. For the CDR3, the DNA is TGTGCCAGCAGCCGACAGGGTCGATCGGGAATACAGCCCCAGCATTTT. Protein product: CASSRQGRSGIQPQHF.